Listed below are T cell receptor beta chains from one sample, sequenced in a study of memory CD4+ T cells and cytomegalovirus serostatus. Sequencing used immunoSEQ multiplex PCR; TCRdb keeps in-frame clones, though not all of them. The sample shows around 38,000 clones, over 60% of them seen only once. The source material was memory CD4+ T cells from blood. These receptors were collected from an adult in good health and CMV-seronegative. The CDR3 runs from the conserved cysteine through the conserved F or W. The D gene is left open where the match is weak. Clone size appears in some rows only: once, few, many, or a class for an expanded clone.

TRBV6-1,TRBJ2-3,NA,NA,TGTGCCAGCAGTGAATTCAAAGATACGCAGTATTTT,CASSEFKDTQYF
TRBV6-6,TRBJ2-7,NA,NA,TGTGCCAGCAGTCGTTCCTCCTACGAGCAGTACTTC,CASSRSSYEQYF
TRBV4-1,TRBJ1-1,few,NA,TGCGCCAGCAGCCAATCTTTTACCCGGGGTTTGGGCACTGAAGCTTTCTTT,CASSQSFTRGLGTEAFF
TRBV7-2,TRBJ1-1,few,NA,TGTGCCAGCAGCCTTTACGGGGTAATGAACACTGAAGCTTTCTTT,CASSLYGVMNTEAFF
TRBV18,TRBJ1-1,once,NA,TGTGCCAGCTCCGGACAAACCAACACTGAAGCTTTCTTT,CASSGQTNTEAFF
TRBV11-2,TRBJ2-1,NA,TRBD2,TGTGCCAGCAGCTTAAGCGGGAGGAACTACAATGAGCAGTTCTTC,CASSLSGRNYNEQFF
TRBV28,TRBJ2-2,NA,NA,TGTGCCAGCAGCTCAATCCGAGGGGAGCTGTTTTTT,CASSSIRGELFF
TRBV9,TRBJ2-1,NA,NA,TGTGCCAGCAGCGTCGAATGGGGTCCGCAGTTCTTC,CASSVEWGPQFF
TRBV7-9,TRBJ1-1,NA,NA,TGTGCCAGCAGCTTAATGGGGGAGAACACTGAAGCTTTCTTT,CASSLMGENTEAFF
TRBV5-6,TRBJ1-2,NA,TRBD1,TGTGCCAGCAGCCGCTACTTGACAGGGGCAGGCTATGGCTACACCTTC,CASSRYLTGAGYGYTF
TRBV10-1,TRBJ2-3,NA,TRBD2,TGCGCCAGCAGCCCAGGCGGGGGGGACGATACGCAGTATTTT,CASSPGGGDDTQYF
TRBV28,TRBJ1-2,once,NA,TGTGCCAGCAGTTTACCCCCCCCCGTATTTTGTCCTAACTATGGCTACACCTTC,CASSLPPPVFCPNYGYTF
TRBV30,TRBJ2-7,NA,NA,TGTGCCTGGAGTTGGGCAGGGGGGAACTACGAGCAGTACTTC,CAWSWAGGNYEQYF
TRBV7-2,TRBJ1-2,NA,NA,TGTGCCAGCACTGAGGGAGCTACTAACTATGGCTACACCTTC,CASTEGATNYGYTF
TRBV7-9,TRBJ2-3,NA,NA,TGTGCCAGCAGCCCCTCCCTGGGCACAGATACGCAGTATTTT,CASSPSLGTDTQYF
TRBV6-1,TRBJ2-4,NA,NA,TGTGCCAGCAGTGAGGTGCCATCCACCCCCAAAAACATTCAGTACTTC,CASSEVPSTPKNIQYF
TRBV4-3,TRBJ2-7,NA,TRBD2,TGCGCCAGCAGCCAATCCCCTCGGGGGGATATATACGAGCAGTACTTC,CASSQSPRGDIYEQYF
TRBV28,TRBJ1-3,few,NA,TGTGCCAGCAGTGATGTTTTGGCCATATATTTT,CASSDVLAIYF
TRBV7-2,TRBJ1-1,NA,NA,TGTGCCAGCAGCTTAGATGCGGCGACGAACACTGAAGCTTTCTTT,CASSLDAATNTEAFF
TRBV20-1,TRBJ2-3,NA,NA,TGCAGTGCAAAACCCACAGATACGCAGTATTTT,CSAKPTDTQYF
TRBV30,TRBJ2-1,NA,TRBD2,TGTGCCTGGAGTGTACGGGGTAGCGGGGGCTATAAGTTCTTC,CAWSVRGSGGYKFF
TRBV11-2,TRBJ2-1,NA,TRBD1,TGTGCCAGCACCCGGGACAGGGGGCGAGATGAGCAGTTCTTC,CASTRDRGRDEQFF
TRBV7-2,TRBJ2-7,NA,NA,TGTGCCAGCAGCTTATCTGGGCAGCTCTACGAGCAGTACTTC,CASSLSGQLYEQYF
TRBV10-3,TRBJ1-3,NA,TRBD1,TGTGCCATCAGAGGACAGGGACCCTCTGGAAACACCATATATTTT,CAIRGQGPSGNTIYF
TRBV9,TRBJ2-1,NA,TRBD1,TGTGCCAGCAGCGTCGGGACAGGGGGCGTCTTTGAGCAGTTCTTC,CASSVGTGGVFEQFF
TRBV29-1,TRBJ1-2,NA,TRBD1,TGCAGCGTCTTACCCTCGGGACAGTTCTATGGCTACACCTTC,CSVLPSGQFYGYTF